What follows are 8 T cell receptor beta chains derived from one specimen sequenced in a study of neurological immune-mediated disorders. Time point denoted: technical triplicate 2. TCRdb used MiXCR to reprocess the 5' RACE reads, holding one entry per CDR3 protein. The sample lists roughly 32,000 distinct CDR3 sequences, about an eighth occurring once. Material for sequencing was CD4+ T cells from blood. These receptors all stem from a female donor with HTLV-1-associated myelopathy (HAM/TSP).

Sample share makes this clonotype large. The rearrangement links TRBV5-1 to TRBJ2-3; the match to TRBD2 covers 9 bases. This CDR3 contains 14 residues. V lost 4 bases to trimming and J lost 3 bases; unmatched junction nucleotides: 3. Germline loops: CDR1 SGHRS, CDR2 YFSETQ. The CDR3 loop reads CASSPRGGTDTQYF. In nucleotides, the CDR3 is TGCGCCAGCAGCCCGCGGGGGGGTACAGATACGCAGTATTTT.

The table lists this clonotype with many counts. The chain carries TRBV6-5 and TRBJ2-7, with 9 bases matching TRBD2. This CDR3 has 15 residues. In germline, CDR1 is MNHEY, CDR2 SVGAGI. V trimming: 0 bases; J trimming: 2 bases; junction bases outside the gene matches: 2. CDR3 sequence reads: CASSYSLAGTYEQYF. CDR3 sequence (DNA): TGTGCCAGCAGTTACTCACTAGCGGGTACCTACGAGCAGTACTTC.

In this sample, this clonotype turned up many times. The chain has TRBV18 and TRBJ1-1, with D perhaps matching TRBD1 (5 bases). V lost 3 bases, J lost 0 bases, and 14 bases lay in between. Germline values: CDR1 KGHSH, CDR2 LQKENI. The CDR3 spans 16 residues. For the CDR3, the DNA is TGTGCCAGCTCACCGGGCATCAGGGTGATGAACACTGAAGCTTTCTTT. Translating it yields CASSPGIRVMNTEAFF.

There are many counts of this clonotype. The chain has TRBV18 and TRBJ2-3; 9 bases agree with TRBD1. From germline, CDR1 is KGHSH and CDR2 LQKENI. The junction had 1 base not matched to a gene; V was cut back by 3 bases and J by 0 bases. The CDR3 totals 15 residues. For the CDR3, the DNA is TGTGCCAGCTCACCGGGACAGGGTAGCACAGATACGCAGTATTTT. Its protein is CASSPGQGSTDTQYF. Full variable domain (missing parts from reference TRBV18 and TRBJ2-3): NAGVMQNPRHLVRRRGQEARLRCSPMKGHSHVYWYRQLPEEGLKFMVYLQKENIIDESGMPKERFSAEFPKEGPSILRIQQVVRGDSAAYFCASSPGQGSTDTQYFGPGTRLTVL.

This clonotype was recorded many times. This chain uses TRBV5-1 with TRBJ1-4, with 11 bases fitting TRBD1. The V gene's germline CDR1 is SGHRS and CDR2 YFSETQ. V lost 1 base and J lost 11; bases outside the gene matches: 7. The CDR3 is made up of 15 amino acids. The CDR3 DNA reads TGCGCCAGCAGCTTGTCCCGGGACAGGGGGGATAAACTGTTTTTT. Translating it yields CASSLSRDRGDKLFF. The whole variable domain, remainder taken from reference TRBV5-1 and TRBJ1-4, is KAGVTQTPRYLIKTRGQQVTLSCSPISGHRSVSWYQQTPGQGLQFLFEYFSETQRNKGNFPGRFSGRQFSNSRSEMNVSTLELGDSALYLCASSLSRDRGDKLFFGSGTQLSVL.

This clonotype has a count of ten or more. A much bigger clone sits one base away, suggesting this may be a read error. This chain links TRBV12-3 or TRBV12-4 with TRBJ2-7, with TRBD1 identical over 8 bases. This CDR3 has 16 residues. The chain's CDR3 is CVSSLPAGTGGNEQYF. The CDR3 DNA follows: TGTGTCAGCAGTTTACCCGCCGGGACAGGAGGCAACGAGCAGTACTTC.

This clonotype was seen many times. CDR3 sequence: CASSLRDRAPYEQYF. Here the CDR3 DNA reads TGTGCCAGCAGTTTGCGGGACAGGGCTCCCTACGAGCAGTACTTC. This rearrangement joins TRBV6-5 to TRBJ2-7, with TRBD1 identical over 9 bases. Germline-derived CDR1 and CDR2 are MNHEY and SVGAGI. Trimming at V came to 4 bases and at J to 2 bases, leaving 6 bases not matched to a gene. The CDR3 is made up of 15 amino acids.

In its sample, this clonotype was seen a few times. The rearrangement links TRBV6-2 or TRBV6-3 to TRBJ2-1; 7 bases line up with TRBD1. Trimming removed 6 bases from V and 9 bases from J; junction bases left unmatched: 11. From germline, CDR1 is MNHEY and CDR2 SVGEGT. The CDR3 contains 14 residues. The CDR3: CASSKDRAGGEQFF. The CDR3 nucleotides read TGTGCCAGCAGCAAAGACAGGGCCGGCGGTGAGCAGTTCTTC.